These T cell receptor beta chains were read from a single sample in a study of blood T cell repertoires in COVID-19. Using immunoSEQ multiplex PCR, the repertoire was profiled, and TCRdb retains in-frame clones only, with some absent. The sample comprises about 260,000 clones, about 90% of which are singletons, and 2.6% rests with the top ten. Material for sequencing was peripheral blood. The source is a person under 30 with COVID-19, enrolled during active disease. The CDR3 runs from the conserved cysteine through the conserved F or W. A D gene is named only where the DNA matches it firmly. Clone sizes are given selectively: once, few, many, or a class where the clone is expanded.

v_gene	j_gene	abundance	d_gene	CDR3aa	CDR3nt
TRBV6-5	TRBJ1-4	NA	NA	CASSYGVGGKLFF	TGTGCCAGCAGTTATGGGGTTGGGGGGAAACTGTTTTTT
TRBV19	TRBJ2-7	NA	TRBD2	CASSSRTSGSGFYEQYF	TGTGCCAGTAGTTCTCGGACTAGCGGGAGTGGGTTCTACGAGCAGTACTTC
TRBV19	TRBJ1-1	NA	NA	CASSLTGTEAFF	TGTGCCAGTAGCCTGACAGGTACTGAAGCTTTCTTT
TRBV5-1	TRBJ2-3	NA	TRBD2	CASSLETSGPRVSTDTQYF	TGCGCCAGCAGCTTGGAGACTAGCGGGCCTAGAGTCAGCACAGATACGCAGTATTTT
TRBV2	TRBJ2-4	NA	NA	CASSHSSAGNIQYF	TGTGCCAGCAGCCACTCTAGCGCAGGAAACATTCAGTACTTC
TRBV19	TRBJ2-7	NA	NA	CASSIGESLYEQYF	TGTGCCAGTAGTATCGGAGAGAGCCTCTACGAGCAGTACTTC
TRBV19	TRBJ1-5	NA	NA	CASSIHSSGQPQHF	TGTGCCAGTAGTATTCACAGCTCCGGTCAGCCCCAGCATTTT
TRBV30	TRBJ1-3	NA	NA	CAWGPGNTIYF	TGTGCCTGGGGCCCCGGAAACACCATATATTTT
TRBV3-1/TRBV3-2	TRBJ1-1	NA	NA	CASSISELDTEAFF	TGTGCCAGCAGCATTTCGGAGCTGGACACTGAAGCTTTCTTT
TRBV7-2	TRBJ2-7	NA	NA	CASSLLPNSYEQYF	TGTGCCAGCAGCTTACTGCCTAACTCCTACGAGCAGTACTTC
TRBV6-5	TRBJ2-1	NA	TRBD2	CASRLAAYNEQFF	TGTGCCAGCAGGCTAGCGGCATACAATGAGCAGTTCTTC
TRBV7-2	TRBJ2-2	NA	NA	CASSLELLTGELFF	TGTGCCAGCAGCTTAGAACTGCTCACCGGGGAGCTGTTTTTT
TRBV5-8	TRBJ2-7	NA	NA	CASSLEEKTRSSYEQYF	TGTGCCAGCAGCTTGGAAGAAAAGACACGCAGCTCCTACGAGCAGTACTTC
TRBV25-1	TRBJ1-6	few	TRBD1	CASSDVGGRSDSPLHF	TGTGCCAGCAGTGATGTAGGGGGCAGATCGGATTCACCCCTCCACTTT
TRBV5-1	TRBJ2-7	NA	TRBD2	CASKLAGGKEQYF	TGCGCCAGCAAGTTAGCGGGAGGGAAGGAGCAGTACTTC
TRBV12-3/TRBV12-4	TRBJ2-7	NA	NA	CASSLLIREQYF	TGTGCCAGCAGTCTACTAATCCGCGAGCAGTACTTC
TRBV28	TRBJ2-2	NA	NA	CASSSTTDRNTGELFF	TGTGCCAGCAGTTCCACGACGGACAGGAACACCGGGGAGCTGTTTTTT
TRBV5-1	TRBJ2-1	NA	NA	CASSPQGDEQFF	TGCGCCAGCAGCCCCCAGGGCGATGAGCAGTTCTTC
TRBV10-3	TRBJ1-6	few	TRBD1	CAISGGQGRSPLHF	TGTGCCATCAGTGGCGGACAGGGGCGATCACCCCTCCACTTT
TRBV10-3	TRBJ2-3	NA	TRBD2	CAIGRTSGMADTQYF	TGTGCCATCGGGAGGACTAGCGGGATGGCAGATACGCAGTATTTT
TRBV28	TRBJ2-7	few	TRBD2	CASSFRTSGFLGKEQYF	TGTGCCAGCAGTTTTAGGACTAGCGGGTTCCTCGGAAAAGAGCAGTACTTC
TRBV29-1	TRBJ2-7	NA	NA	CSVPSGYEQYF	TGCAGCGTTCCGAGCGGCTACGAGCAGTACTTC
TRBV5-1	TRBJ2-7	NA	NA	CASSVPDRPEQYF	TGCGCCAGCAGCGTACCCGACAGGCCCGAGCAGTACTTC
TRBV6-5	TRBJ1-2	NA	NA	CASRQGNYGYTF	TGTGCCAGCAGACAGGGTAACTATGGCTACACCTTC
TRBV2	TRBJ2-3	NA	NA	CASRWGRTDTQYF	TGTGCCAGCAGGTGGGGCCGCACAGATACGCAGTATTTT
TRBV9	TRBJ2-1	NA	TRBD2	CASSGSGTSVYNEQFF	TGTGCCAGCAGCGGCTCCGGGACTAGCGTCTACAATGAGCAGTTCTTC
TRBV12-3/TRBV12-4	TRBJ2-7	once	NA	CASSFSQAYEQYF	TGTGCCAGCAGTTTTAGCCAAGCCTACGAGCAGTACTTC
TRBV19	TRBJ1-5	NA	NA	CASSIVSGHGSNQPQHF	TGTGCCAGTAGCATAGTCTCGGGACACGGTAGCAATCAGCCCCAGCATTTT
TRBV7-2	TRBJ2-3	NA	TRBD1	CASSTRTGVGTDTQYF	TGTGCCAGCAGCACTCGGACAGGGGTTGGCACAGATACGCAGTATTTT
TRBV9	TRBJ2-1	NA	TRBD2	CASSVGAGGLVNNEQFF	TGTGCCAGCAGCGTAGGTGCGGGAGGGCTTGTGAACAATGAGCAGTTCTTC
TRBV4-2	TRBJ1-2	NA	TRBD1	CASSQVLGTDIYGYTF	TGTGCCAGCAGCCAAGTTCTAGGGACAGACATCTATGGCTACACCTTC
TRBV6-5	TRBJ1-2	NA	NA	CASSYSIKGVYGYTF	TGTGCCAGCAGTTACTCGATTAAGGGGGTCTATGGCTACACCTTC
TRBV9	TRBJ2-3	NA	TRBD2	CASSVGTSGSTDTQYF	TGTGCCAGCAGCGTGGGGACTAGCGGAAGCACAGATACGCAGTATTTT
TRBV28	TRBJ2-7	once	TRBD2	CASSLPLAGGFPYEQYF	TGTGCCAGCAGTTTACCTTTAGCGGGAGGGTTTCCCTACGAGCAGTACTTC
TRBV7-9	TRBJ2-1	NA	NA	CASSSRGGPMGNEQFF	TGTGCCAGCAGCTCGCGGGGCGGGCCTATGGGGAATGAGCAGTTCTTC
TRBV6-6	TRBJ1-2	NA	NA	CASTSINYGYTF	TGTGCCAGCACTTCTATTAACTATGGCTACACCTTC
TRBV6-6	TRBJ1-2	NA	NA	CASSYSDRPAHGYTF	TGTGCCAGCAGTTACTCAGACAGGCCGGCCCATGGCTACACCTTC
TRBV28	TRBJ1-2	NA	NA	CASSLGGELNYGYTF	TGTGCCAGCAGTTTGGGGGGAGAACTTAACTATGGCTACACCTTC
TRBV12-3/TRBV12-4	TRBJ1-1	NA	NA	CASSFTVNTEAFF	TGTGCCAGCAGTTTTACAGTGAACACTGAAGCTTTCTTT
TRBV13	TRBJ2-4	once	NA	CASSLVLENIQYF	TGTGCCAGCAGCTTAGTACTGGAAAACATTCAGTACTTC
TRBV5-5	TRBJ2-1	once	TRBD2	CASSLVAGVSYNEQFF	TGTGCCAGCAGCCTCGTAGCGGGAGTATCCTACAATGAGCAGTTCTTC
TRBV6-7	TRBJ2-5	NA	NA	CASSRAEETQYF	TGTGCCAGCAGTAGAGCGGAAGAGACCCAGTACTTC
TRBV9	TRBJ2-2	NA	TRBD2	CASSAGTSESGELFF	TGTGCCAGCAGCGCCGGGACTAGCGAGTCCGGGGAGCTGTTTTTT
TRBV5-1	TRBJ2-1	NA	TRBD2	CASSPRTSASYNEQFF	TGCGCCAGCAGCCCTCGGACTAGCGCATCCTACAATGAGCAGTTCTTC
TRBV4-1	TRBJ2-4	NA	NA	CASSQAGVENIQYF	TGCGCCAGCAGCCAAGCGGGAGTGGAAAACATTCAGTACTTC
TRBV5-4	TRBJ2-5	NA	TRBD2	CASSPRGEGLETQYF	TGTGCCAGCAGCCCTAGAGGGGAGGGCCTTGAGACCCAGTACTTC
TRBV7-2	TRBJ1-4	NA	NA	CASSFQRGEKLFF	TGTGCCAGCAGCTTCCAGCGGGGAGAAAAACTGTTTTTT
TRBV6-2/TRBV6-3	TRBJ2-3	NA	TRBD1	CASSRQGIGVTDTQYF	TGTGCCAGCAGCAGACAGGGAATTGGCGTCACAGATACGCAGTATTTT
TRBV10-3	TRBJ1-1	NA	NA	CAITADSSNTEAFF	TGTGCCATCACCGCGGACAGTTCGAACACTGAAGCTTTCTTT
TRBV9	TRBJ2-5	NA	NA	CASSPSPPETQYF	TGTGCCAGCAGCCCCTCCCCCCCGGAGACCCAGTACTTC
TRBV5-1	TRBJ2-7	NA	NA	CASSLVGAGAIEQYF	TGCGCCAGCAGCTTGGTGGGGGCAGGGGCGATCGAGCAGTACTTC
TRBV7-9	TRBJ1-6	NA	NA	CASSLGASSYNSPLHF	TGTGCCAGCAGCTTAGGCGCTAGCTCCTATAATTCACCCCTCCACTTT
TRBV6-5	TRBJ1-4	NA	TRBD1	CATRVGTGGEKLFF	TGTGCCACCCGTGTCGGGACAGGGGGTGAAAAACTGTTTTTT
TRBV5-4	TRBJ1-2	NA	NA	CASSLEAADYGYTF	TGTGCCAGCAGCTTGGAGGCGGCCGACTATGGCTACACCTTC
TRBV30	TRBJ2-3	NA	NA	CAWSVLSGSTDTQYF	TGTGCCTGGAGTGTCCTAAGCGGGAGCACAGATACGCAGTATTTT
TRBV19	TRBJ2-7	NA	NA	CASKGAYEQYF	TGTGCCAGTAAGGGGGCCTACGAGCAGTACTTC
TRBV6-4	TRBJ2-7	once	NA	CAGPIQEGEAHEQYF	TGTGCCGGACCGATTCAGGAGGGAGAGGCCCACGAGCAGTACTTC